These 18 T cell receptor beta chains were all obtained from the same sample, sequenced in a study of blood T cell repertoires in COVID-19. Profiling relied on immunoSEQ multiplex PCR, and the TCRdb table lists in-frame clones only, not all of them. The sample includes approximately 150,000 clones, around 80% of them seen just once. The sample comprised peripheral blood. Receptor source: a woman of 80 years or more with acute or convalescent COVID-19.

This chain uses TRBV5-3 with TRBJ2-7; 7 bases fit TRBD2. TRBV5-3 is flagged as an ORF with uncertain function. The CDR3 length is 13 residues. Trimming at V came to 4 bases and at J to 7 bases, leaving 8 bases not matched to a gene. CDR3 protein: CARSGAGSEEQYF. In DNA, the CDR3 is TGTGCCAGAAGCGGAGCGGGGTCGGAGGAGCAGTACTTC.

This sequence joins TRBV28 and TRBJ2-7; 7 nucleotides line up with TRBD1. The V and J ends lost 6 bases and 2 bases, in that order; junction bases with no gene match: 10. CDR1 and CDR2 (germline): MDHEN, SYDVKM. There are 15 residues in the CDR3. CDR3 nucleotides: TGTGCCAGCAGACGAACAAGACAGGGACCCTACGAGCAGTACTTC. Protein: CASRRTRQGPYEQYF.

The chain is built from TRBV5-4 and TRBJ2-2; D might be TRBD1 (6 bases). The V gene's germline CDR1 is SGHNT and CDR2 YYREEE (reference sequence). This CDR3 has 15 residues. The V end was cut by 0 bases, the J end by 7 bases, with 13 bases between. This CDR3 reads CASSLARGLGGELFF. CDR3 nucleotides: TGTGCCAGCAGCTTGGCCAGGGGCCTGGGCGGGGAGCTGTTTTTT.

The chain employs TRBV6-2 or TRBV6-3 and TRBJ1-5, with D tentatively TRBD1 (6 bases). Deletions cut 6 bases from V and 0 bases from J, with 18 bases between. Per germline, CDR1 MNHEY and CDR2 SVGEGT. This CDR3 is built from 17 residues. This CDR3 reads CASSLTGSGYSNQPQHF. The CDR3 nucleotides read TGTGCCAGCAGCCTAACAGGGTCAGGTTATAGCAATCAGCCCCAGCATTTT.

Only a few counts were recorded for this clone. V and J are TRBV6-4 and TRBJ1-2; 10 nucleotides align to TRBD1. This CDR3 region has 15 residues. V was clipped by 6 bases and J by 6 bases; unmatched bases: 10. Germline V CDR1 and CDR2: MRHNA, SNTAGT. The DNA for the CDR3 is TGTGCCAGCAGCCTAGACAGGGGGCTAAGTGATGGCTACACCTTC. It translates to CASSLDRGLSDGYTF.

The chain is built from TRBV3-1 (or the pseudogene TRBV3-2) and TRBJ2-1, with TRBD2 identical over 8 bases. The V gene end was trimmed by 5 bases and the J gene end by 5 bases; junction bases not matched to a gene: 5. CDR1 is LGHDT and CDR2 is YNNKEL in the germline V gene (reference sequence). This CDR3 contains 14 residues. CDR3 DNA sequence: TGTGCCAGCAGCGGTGCGGGAGGCGACAATGAGCAGTTCTTC. Its translation: CASSGAGGDNEQFF.

This sequence joins TRBV9 and TRBJ1-1; the match to TRBD1 covers 8 bases. CDR1 is SGDLS, CDR2 YYNGEE, per germline. This CDR3 comprises 18 residues. The V and J ends lost 0 bases and 1 base, in that order; junction bases with no gene match: 11. The CDR3 coding sequence is TGTGCCAGCAGCGTAGCCCCGACAGAGACAGGGGCGAACACTGAAGCTTTCTTT. Encoded protein: CASSVAPTETGANTEAFF. Drawing the rest from reference TRBV9 and TRBJ1-1, the complete variable domain is DSGVTQTPKHLITATGQRVTLRCSPRSGDLSVYWYQQSLDQGLQFLIQYYNGEERAKGNILERFSAQQFPDLHSELNLSSLELGDSALYFCASSVAPTETGANTEAFFGQGTRLTVV.

The chain employs TRBV10-3 and TRBJ1-2; 8 bases align to TRBD1. CDR3 size: 11 residues. Per the germline V gene, CDR1 is ENHRY and CDR2 is SYGVKD. V trimming: 9 bases; J trimming: 7 bases; junction bases outside the gene matches: 4. CDR3: CAINRGGGYTF. The CDR3 DNA sequence: TGTGCCATAAACAGGGGGGGTGGCTACACCTTC.

The chain joins TRBV5-1 to TRBJ2-1; 12 bases are a match to TRBD2. The CDR3 spans 18 residues. From germline, CDR1 is SGHRS and CDR2 YFSETQ. V lost 7 bases to trimming and J lost 6 bases; unmatched junction nucleotides: 17. Written as DNA, the CDR3 is TGCGCCAGCTATCAAGGACTAGCGGGAAGCCCTCTTTCCAATGAGCAGTTCTTC. Translated, it gives CASYQGLAGSPLSNEQFF.

The count of this clone is one. The genes are TRBV9 and TRBJ2-1, with a weak D call TRBD2 (6 bases). Per the germline V gene, CDR1 is SGDLS and CDR2 is YYNGEE. Trimming stripped 0 bases from V and 0 bases from J, with 7 bases between. The CDR3 covers 15 residues. The chain's CDR3 is CASSVVEGSYNEQFF. In DNA form, the CDR3 reads TGTGCCAGCAGCGTAGTGGAGGGCTCCTACAATGAGCAGTTCTTC.

This clone was observed a handful of times. The rearrangement uses TRBV19 and TRBJ2-4; tentatively, D is TRBD1 (6 bases). Germline lookup yields CDR1 LNHDA and CDR2 SQIVND (reference sequence). The CDR3 spans 13 residues. The germline V and J ends were trimmed by 4 bases and 10 bases, with 14 bases remaining between them. CDR3 nucleotides: TGTGCCAGTAGTACGCAACAGGGTTCTATTCAGTACTTC. Translating gives CASSTQQGSIQYF.

The chain links TRBV30 to TRBJ2-1; D may be TRBD2 (6 bases). The V gene's germline CDR1 is GTSNPN and CDR2 SVGIG (reference sequence). This CDR3 has 17 residues. V gave up 2 bases and J gave up 2 bases, with 19 bases separating them. The CDR3 sequence is CAWSPTQAGRTYNEQFF. The CDR3 DNA reads as TGTGCCTGGAGTCCAACCCAAGCGGGTAGAACCTACAATGAGCAGTTCTTC.

This clone was observed a handful of times. This rearrangement joins TRBV6-2 or TRBV6-3 to TRBJ2-1, with 13 bases matching TRBD2. Germline CDR1 MNHEY, CDR2 SVGEGT. This CDR3 spans 19 amino acids. V was clipped by 2 bases and J by 0 bases; unmatched bases: 7. CDR3: CASSYRGTSGIRSYNEQFF. As DNA, the CDR3 is TGTGCCAGCAGTTACCGTGGGACTAGCGGGATCCGCTCCTACAATGAGCAGTTCTTC.

The chain recombines TRBV9 with TRBJ2-2; perhaps TRBD2 as D (6 bases). There are 15 residues in the CDR3. Deletions cut 2 bases from V and 5 bases from J, with 13 bases between. CDR1 is SGDLS and CDR2 is YYNGEE in the germline V gene. CDR3 protein: CASSVHPEGTGELFF. The CDR3, as DNA: TGTGCCAGCAGCGTCCACCCGGAGGGTACCGGGGAGCTGTTTTTT.

This rearrangement joins TRBV5-1 to TRBJ1-2, with 7 bases fitting TRBD1. CDR3 size: 16 residues. V gave up 1 base and J gave up 8 bases; unmatched junction bases: 14. CDR1 and CDR2 (germline): SGHRS, YFSETQ. The CDR3 protein is CASSLNPQEGARGYTF. DNA of the CDR3: TGCGCCAGCAGCTTGAACCCCCAGGAGGGGGCGAGAGGCTACACCTTC.

The chain joins TRBV20-1 to TRBJ2-7, with TRBD1 identical over 7 bases. The CDR3 covers 11 residues. The germline V gene has CDR1 DFQATT and CDR2 SNEGSKA (reference sequence). The V gene end was trimmed by 7 bases and the J gene end by 3 bases; junction bases not matched to a gene: 3. Here the CDR3 DNA reads TGCAGTGTTGCAGGGGGCTACGAGCAGTACTTC. It specifies CSVAGGYEQYF.

The V and J genes are TRBV5-6 and TRBJ2-1; TRBD1 matches at 11 bases. The germline V gene has CDR1 SGHDT and CDR2 YYEEEE. The J segment lost 0 bases and the V segment lost 2 bases, leaving 7 bases of the junction unmatched. The CDR3 is made up of 18 amino acids. The CDR3 DNA follows: TGTGCCAGCAGCTTCGGACAGGGGGCCCTGACCTCCTACAATGAGCAGTTCTTC. Protein sequence: CASSFGQGALTSYNEQFF. Together with reference TRBV5-6 and TRBJ2-1, the CDR3 gives the full variable domain: DAGVTQSPTHLIKTRGQQVTLRCSPKSGHDTVSWYQQALGQGPQFIFQYYEEEERQRGNFPDRFSGHQFPNYSSELNVNALLLGDSALYLCASSFGQGALTSYNEQFFGPGTRLTVL.

This clone was counted a single time. The J gene is TRBJ1-2, the V gene TRBV7-3; the D gene is possibly TRBD1 (5 bases). Looked up from germline, CDR1 is SGHTA and CDR2 is FQGTGA. CDR3 length: 15 amino acids. The germline V and J ends were trimmed by 0 bases and 8 bases, with 16 bases remaining between them. In DNA, the CDR3 is TGTGCCAGCAGCTTAACGCCAGGGACTCCACGCGGCTACACCTTC. Protein product: CASSLTPGTPRGYTF.